The present T cell receptor (beta chain) was sequenced within a study of cytomegalovirus exposure and HLA in healthy donors. Use of 60 Vbeta and 13 Jbeta primers characterized the PCR. The assay was immunoSEQ multiplex PCR, and TCRdb's table has in-frame clones only and misses some. The sample totals roughly 40,000 clones; its top ten clones hold 1% to 1.5%. Overall study results and limits: The study dropped some indistinguishable V segments, TRBV6-2 and TRBV6-3 among them. In a later analysis, at a false discovery rate of 0.05, approximately 15,000 TCR beta sequences matched HLA alleles.

Comments on this clone: What it binds is unknown.

The CDR3 runs to 17 residues. Trimming left V 1 base short and J 2 bases short, with 16 bases between. Germline CDR1 is LGHNA and CDR2 is YSLEER. Sequencing used PBMCs. The J gene is TRBJ2-3, the V gene TRBV4-3, with D tentatively TRBD2 (6 bases). The TCR sequence derives from a man aged 30 to 39 in good health and CMV-seronegative. The CDR3 DNA sequence: TGCGCCAGCAGCCAAGGGTGGAGGGTGGCCCACACAGATACGCAGTATTTT. This encodes CASSQGWRVAHTDTQYF.